Shown below are 23 T cell receptor beta chains from a single sample sequenced in a study of vaccination and CD4 T cells after COVID-19. Treatment meaning: roughly 10-day PBMC culture with coronavirus spike peptide pools or control peptides (ViraFEST assay). The Oncomine TCR Beta short-read assay sequenced DNA from cultured CD4+ T cells. TCRdb reprocessed the PCR reads via MiXCR and lists one record per CDR3 protein. The sample yields around 13,000 distinct CDR3 sequences, 40% to 50% seen once. The antigens for these receptors are not known. Sequencing used CD4+ T cells from blood, cultured in vitro, obtained before SARS-CoV-2 vaccination. These receptors originate from a human donor who had recovered from COVID-19.

This clonotype showed up just a few times. The chain has TRBV6-5 and TRBJ1-6; D possibly corresponds to TRBD1 (6 bases). V was shortened by 0 bases and J by 6 bases, with 9 bases between the two germline ends. In germline, CDR1 is MNHEY, CDR2 SVGAGI. CDR3 length: 15 residues. The CDR3 nucleotides are TGTGCCAGCAGTTACTCGGAGGGGGGTAATTCACCCCTCCACTTT. Translated: CASSYSEGGNSPLHF.

Of note for this clonotype: The junction does not match germline at one end; this may be a read error. The chain is built from TRBV25-1 and TRBJ2-7; D ambiguous. Germline V gene data show CDR1 as MGHDK and CDR2 as SYGVNS. The CDR3 has 14 amino acids. The CDR3 sequence: CACRSSRVPYEQYF. The DNA for the CDR3 is TGTGCCTGCAGATCTTCCCGGGTACCCTACGAGCAGTACTTC.

The V gene is TRBV24-1, the J gene TRBJ2-1, with TRBD1 matching over 7 bases. With 3 bases clipped from V and 12 bases from J, the junction kept 4 bases outside the gene matches. The germline V gene encodes CDR1 KGHDR and CDR2 SFDVKD. The CDR3 runs 12 residues. Here the CDR3 reads CATSDLRDRQFF. The CDR3 bases are TGTGCCACCAGTGATCTCCGGGACAGGCAGTTCTTC.

The CDR3 coding sequence is TGTGCCAGCAGTGCCTCCCCGGGACAGGGGCCCTACGAGCAGTACTTC. It specifies CASSASPGQGPYEQYF. The V and J genes are TRBV27 and TRBJ2-7, with 10 bases identical to TRBD1. This CDR3 is built from 16 residues. Trimming cost V 5 bases and J 2 bases; bases outside gene matches: 9. Germline lookup yields CDR1 MNHEY and CDR2 SMNVEV (reference sequence).

The chain has TRBV5-4 and TRBJ2-5; TRBD2 matches at 12 bases. CDR3 length equals 15 residues. Germline V gives CDR1 SGHNT, CDR2 YYREEE (reference sequence). Unmatched junction bases numbered 2, after V lost 2 bases and J lost 3 bases. This CDR3 reads CASSLGLAGKETQYF. In nucleotides, the CDR3 is TGTGCCAGCAGCTTAGGACTAGCGGGGAAAGAGACCCAGTACTTC. The variable domain in full, with the rest retrieved from reference TRBV5-4 and TRBJ2-5, is ETGVTQSPTHLIKTRGQQVTLRCSSQSGHNTVSWYQQALGQGPQFIFQYYREEENGRGNFPPRFSGLQFPNYSSELNVNALELDDSALYLCASSLGLAGKETQYFGPGTRLLVL.

This clonotype has a handful of counts. This rearrangement joins TRBV27 to TRBJ2-7, with D possibly being TRBD1 (6 bases). V dropped 5 bases and J dropped 0 bases, with 11 bases sitting between them. The CDR3 loop spans 14 amino acids. The V gene's germline CDR1 is MNHEY and CDR2 SMNVEV (reference sequence). As DNA, the CDR3 is TGTGCCAGCAGTATCGGACAGTACTCCTACGAGCAGTACTTC. This gives the protein CASSIGQYSYEQYF.

This clonotype has only a few counts. The chain combines TRBV20-1 with TRBJ1-3, with D unresolved. Per germline, CDR1 DFQATT and CDR2 SNEGSKA (reference sequence). CDR3 length: 11 residues. Trimming stripped 7 bases from V and 0 bases from J, with 4 bases between. The CDR3 spells CSVFSGNTIYF. The CDR3 DNA follows: TGCAGTGTATTCTCTGGAAACACCATATATTTT.

The rearrangement links TRBV6-5 to TRBJ2-3, with 7 bases identical to TRBD1. The V gene's germline CDR1 is MNHEY and CDR2 SVGAGI. The CDR3 has 14 amino acids. V lost 0 bases, J lost 5 bases, and 2 bases stayed unmatched. The CDR3 loop is CASSYSGQRDTQYF. CDR3 sequence (DNA): TGTGCCAGCAGTTACTCGGGACAGAGAGATACGCAGTATTTT.

The chain has TRBV6-2 or TRBV6-3 and TRBJ1-5, with D unclear. The germline gives CDR1 MNHEY, CDR2 SVGEGT. The CDR3 contains 13 residues. The V end was cut by 0 bases, the J end by 6 bases, with 6 bases between. CDR3 loop: CASSYSWGQPQHF. The CDR3 DNA is TGTGCCAGCAGTTACTCATGGGGTCAGCCCCAGCATTTT.

J is TRBJ2-5 and V is TRBV7-6; D not resolved. Trimming shortened V by 2 bases and J by 2 bases, and 9 bases separated the two germline ends. This CDR3 has 14 residues. Germline values: CDR1 SGHVS, CDR2 FNYEAQ. CDR3 sequence reads: CASSLYSQQETQYF. The DNA of the CDR3 is TGTGCCAGCAGCTTATATAGTCAGCAAGAGACCCAGTACTTC.

The chain couples TRBV20-1 to TRBJ2-3; D not certain. Trimming removed 7 bases at V and 4 bases at J, with 15 bases between. The germline CDR1 and CDR2 sequences are DFQATT and SNEGSKA (reference sequence). The CDR3 spans 13 residues. The DNA for the CDR3 is TGCAGTGTCCCCGCACAGTCTGCAGATACGCAGTATTTT. It encodes CSVPAQSADTQYF.

The chain joins TRBV25-1 to TRBJ1-1, with TRBD1 identical over 11 bases. The germline V gene has CDR1 MGHDK and CDR2 SYGVNS. J was trimmed by 5 bases and V by 6 bases; bases with no gene match: 11. This CDR3 has 16 amino acids. The CDR3 DNA sequence: TGTGCCAGCAGCAAACCGGGACAGGGGGACGAAACTGAAGCTTTCTTT. Translation: CASSKPGQGDETEAFF.

J is TRBJ1-1 and V is TRBV20-1; 7 bases align to TRBD1. CDR1 and CDR2 from the germline V gene are DFQATT and SNEGSKA (reference sequence). The CDR3 runs to 15 residues. Trimming removed 6 bases from V and 1 base from J; junction bases left unmatched: 11. The CDR3, as DNA: TGCAGTGCAGTCGGGATAGGACAGGAGAACACTGAAGCTTTCTTT. This gives the protein CSAVGIGQENTEAFF.

This clonotype turned up a few times. This rearrangement joins TRBV11-3 to TRBJ2-7; tentatively, D is TRBD1 or TRBD2 (5 bases each). This CDR3 spans 14 amino acids. Germline V lookup: CDR1 SGHNT, CDR2 YENEEA. V lost 6 bases and J lost 0, with 12 bases in between. The CDR3 nucleotides are TGTGCCAGCAGTATACTGGGACGCTCCTACGAGCAGTACTTC. Amino acid sequence: CASSILGRSYEQYF.

This chain links TRBV21-1 with TRBJ2-7; the listed D gene, TRBD1, was not tested against the DNA. TRBV21-1 is annotated as a pseudogene. The CDR3 contains 17 residues. Here the CDR3 DNA reads TGTGCCAGCAGCAAAGCCGAGTCGGACAGGGCTAGGTACGAGCAGTACTTC. It codes for CASSKAESDRARYEQYF.

This clonotype has a handful of counts. This chain joins TRBV11-3 and TRBJ1-2; TRBD1 aligns across 7 bases. The CDR3 loop spans 14 amino acids. V lost 3 bases to trimming and J lost 12 bases; unmatched junction nucleotides: 13. Germline lookup yields CDR1 SGHNT and CDR2 YENEEA. The CDR3 DNA reads as TGTGCCAGCAGCTTGATACCGGGGCAGGGGGACAACACCTTC. It translates to CASSLIPGQGDNTF.

The V call is TRBV20-1, the J call TRBJ2-7; TRBD2 matches at 10 bases. This CDR3 spans 13 amino acids. The V gene's germline CDR1 is DFQATT and CDR2 SNEGSKA (reference sequence). Losses at the gene ends were 6 bases for V and 2 bases for J; bases not matched to a gene: 4. CDR3 bases: TGCAGTGCCGCACTAGCGGGGACCTACGAGCAGTACTTC. Translated: CSAALAGTYEQYF.

V usage is TRBV28 and J usage is TRBJ2-2; the D call may be TRBD1 or TRBD2 (5 bases each). There are 16 residues in the CDR3. V lost 5 bases to trimming and J lost 0 bases, with 13 bases between them. Germline loops: CDR1 MDHEN, CDR2 SYDVKM. The CDR3 sequence is CASSPRGLTNTGELFF. CDR3 nucleotides: TGTGCCAGCAGTCCCCGGGGCCTAACGAACACCGGGGAGCTGTTTTTT.

Of note for this clonotype: The junction and the germline gene differ at one end; a read error may be behind it. The chain has TRBV20-1 and TRBJ1-1; 10 bases align to TRBD1. Per germline, CDR1 DFQATT and CDR2 SNEGSKA (reference sequence). CDR3 size: 10 residues. CDR3 nucleotide sequence: TGCAGTGCCCCGGGACAGGGGTTCCTCTTT. Encoded protein: CSAPGQGFLF.

V is TRBV20-1 and J is TRBJ2-7; 13 bases line up with TRBD2. This CDR3 comprises 17 residues. CDR1 and CDR2 (germline): DFQATT, SNEGSKA (reference sequence). V shed 6 bases, J shed 2 bases, and the junction held 13 bases outside the gene matches. CDR3 nucleotide sequence: TGCAGTGCGTATACCGGGACTAGCGGGATGCGCCCCTACGAGCAGTACTTC. Protein sequence: CSAYTGTSGMRPYEQYF.

The chain combines TRBV10-3 with TRBJ1-6; the match to TRBD1 covers 8 bases. This CDR3 region has 18 residues. V trimming: 5 bases; J trimming: 7 bases; junction bases outside the gene matches: 16. Looked up from germline, CDR1 is ENHRY and CDR2 is SYGVKD. The CDR3 coding sequence is TGTGCCATCAGTTCGGGACAGGTGGGGCCAGGGGAAAATTCACCCCTCCACTTT. Protein product: CAISSGQVGPGENSPLHF.

The chain couples TRBV7-9 to TRBJ2-3; TRBD1 matches at 8 bases. Trimming cost V 5 bases and J 3 bases; bases outside gene matches: 16. This CDR3 region has 18 residues. Germline CDR1 is SEHNR and CDR2 is FQNEAQ (reference sequence). The CDR3 loop is CASSQLGDRTLGTDTQYF. The CDR3 DNA reads as TGTGCCAGCAGCCAACTAGGGGACAGGACGCTAGGAACAGATACGCAGTATTTT.

This clonotype occurred a few times. This chain uses TRBV7-2 with TRBJ2-7; no clear D. V was pared by 3 bases and J by 2 bases, with 14 bases between. The CDR3 extends over 15 amino acids. The germline CDR1 and CDR2 sequences are SGHTA and FQGNSA. The DNA of the CDR3 is TGTGCCAGCAGCTTTGACGCGACTGGTGCCTACGAGCAGTACTTC. It is translated as CASSFDATGAYEQYF.